These 2 T cell receptor beta chains were all obtained from the same sample, sequenced in a study of T cell responses to AZD1222 COVID-19 vaccine. The assay was immunoSEQ multiplex PCR, and TCRdb's table has in-frame clones only and misses some. The sample lists approximately 150,000 clones; 80% to 95% were seen once. The sample in question was peripheral blood, obtained on day 0 of AZD1222 vaccination. The receptors originated from an adult in good health.

With respect to this clone: Its ends do not fully match the called genes, so a read error is possible. The chain couples TRBV3-1 (or the pseudogene TRBV3-2) to TRBJ1-2; D perhaps matches TRBD1 (6 bases). The germline gives CDR1 LGHDT, CDR2 YNNKEL (reference sequence). The CDR3 runs 11 residues. The CDR3 protein is CASSQELRTAF. As DNA, the CDR3 is TGTGCCAGCAGCCAAGAACTCCGGACAGCTTTC.

The chain recombines TRBV2 with TRBJ2-1, with D unresolved. This CDR3 is built from 15 residues. V was pared by 6 bases and J by 0 bases, with 12 bases between. Germline CDR1 is SNHLY and CDR2 is FYNNEI. This CDR3 reads CASRFLASSYNEQFF. For the CDR3, the DNA is TGTGCCAGCAGGTTTCTTGCCAGCTCCTACAATGAGCAGTTCTTC.